This TCR beta chain was retrieved from a study of preoperative IRX-2 immunotherapy in early breast cancer. Only in-frame clones appear in the TCRdb table, and some are missing; sequencing was by immunoSEQ multiplex PCR. The table shows fewer than 40,000 clones, with roughly 96% occurring only once. Specified treatment: preoperative locoregional IRX-2 cytokine immunotherapy. Samples came from a phase Ib trial of preoperative locoregional IRX-2 cytokine immunotherapy. Germline V CDR1 and CDR2: SGHAT, FQNNGV. Deletions cut 8 bases from V and 7 bases from J, with 17 bases between. CDR3 size: 13 residues. Collection of the sample occurred from a patient treated with IRX-2 immunotherapy. The chain uses TRBV11-2 and TRBJ1-1; D is ambiguous. This sequence was found in a human donor with breast cancer. Here the CDR3 reads CASLKGGLVEAFF. The CDR3 DNA reads TGTGCCAGCCTTAAAGGAGGGCTGGTTGAAGCTTTCTTT.